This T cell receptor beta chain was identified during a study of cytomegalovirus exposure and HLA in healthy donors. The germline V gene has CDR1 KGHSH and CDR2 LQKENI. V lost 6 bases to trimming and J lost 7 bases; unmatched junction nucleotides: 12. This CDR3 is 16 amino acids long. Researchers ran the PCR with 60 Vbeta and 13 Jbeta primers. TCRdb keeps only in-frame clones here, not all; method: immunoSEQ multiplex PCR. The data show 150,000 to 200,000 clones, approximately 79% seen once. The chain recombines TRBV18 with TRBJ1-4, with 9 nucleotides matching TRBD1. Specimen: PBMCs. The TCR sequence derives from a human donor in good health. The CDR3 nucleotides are TGTGCCAGCTCGCCGAGTACAGGGGGCCGTAGTGAAAAACTGTTTTTT. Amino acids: CASSPSTGGRSEKLFF.